A selection of T cell receptor beta chains follows, all from one sample in a study of blood T cells in healthy people across ages. From the 5' RACE reads, TCRdb called clonotypes with MiXCR, one entry per CDR3 protein. The repertoire holds about 1.1 million distinct CDR3 sequences, about two fifths seen once, with less than 15% in the top ten. The source material was blood. All receptors derive from a man between 18 and 29 years old in good health. Both conserved end residues are part of each CDR3. The order of the fields is V gene, J gene, D gene, CDR3 protein. A D gene is named only where the DNA matches it firmly.

TRBV6-4	TRBJ2-3	-	CASSIRAWDTQYF
TRBV28	TRBJ2-7	TRBD2	CASSFGSGGTYEQYF
TRBV2	TRBJ1-2	-	CASSEERGENYGYTF
TRBV7-2	TRBJ1-1	-	CASSLEGSRAGTEAFF
TRBV30	TRBJ1-2	-	CACSGVNYGYTF
TRBV18	TRBJ2-3	-	CASSPPRDSLSDTQYF
TRBV10-3	TRBJ2-1	TRBD2	CATNGGTSGGQSSYNEQFF
TRBV7-2	TRBJ1-6	TRBD1	CASSLVPGGNSPLHF
TRBV20-1	TRBJ2-7	-	CSARKGPYEQYF
TRBV4-1	TRBJ2-6	-	CASSLIPMRFSGANVLTF
TRBV4-1	TRBJ2-1	TRBD1	CASSQQGQGTEQFF
TRBV4-2	TRBJ2-3	TRBD2	CASSRGTSGDTDTQYF
TRBV9	TRBJ2-4	-	CASSVGGERLTKNIQYF
TRBV5-1	TRBJ1-4	-	CASSLGTSKEKLFF
TRBV6-5	TRBJ2-3	-	CASSYFPRVGGPDTQYF
TRBV20-1	TRBJ1-2	TRBD1	CSAQDRDYGYTF
TRBV12-3/TRBV12-4	TRBJ2-5	-	CASSFGSGQETQCF
TRBV12-3/TRBV12-4	-	-	CASTLDRYNEQYF
TRBV21-1	TRBJ1-2	-	CASEGTTICGYTF
TRBV6-2/TRBV6-3	TRBJ1-6	-	CASSYSGERRGNSPLHF
TRBV4-3	TRBJ2-3	-	CASSHTGTASTDTQYF
TRBV5-6	TRBJ2-3	TRBD2	CANKRDSTDTQYF
TRBV4-1	TRBJ1-2	-	CASSLLTGRANYGYTF
TRBV24-1	TRBJ2-5	TRBD2	CATSDKGLAGFQETQYF
TRBV16	TRBJ1-5	-	CASSQSDSNQPQHF
TRBV24-1	TRBJ2-5	-	CATTGGNKEYF
TRBV27	TRBJ1-2	-	CAIRNAPGDYGYTF
TRBV3-1	TRBJ2-1	-	CASSQWATEYNEQFF
TRBV4-1	TRBJ2-1	TRBD1	CASSQGQAPLSDNEQFF
TRBV20-1	TRBJ1-2	-	CSARGTAIYGYTF
TRBV10-3	TRBJ1-2	TRBD1	CAISEETGGGYTF
TRBV20-1	TRBJ1-2	-	CSARDRREENGGYTF
TRBV12-3/TRBV12-4	TRBJ1-1	-	CASNLTNTEAFF
TRBV5-1	TRBJ1-1	TRBD1	CASRQGAGFDTEAFF
TRBV7-7	TRBJ2-5	TRBD1	CASSRGQPVETQYF
TRBV11-2	-	TRBD2	CASSLEGGGGYNEQYF
TRBV20-1	TRBJ2-5	TRBD1	CSARGQGIRETQYF
TRBV4-3	TRBJ1-1	-	CASSQGTGLRAFF
TRBV4-1	TRBJ1-5	-	CASSQSHREGKPQHF
TRBV7-2	TRBJ2-3	-	CASSLWGGPSTDTQYF
TRBV9	TRBJ1-2	TRBD1	CASSPRTGEGYGYTF
TRBV25-1	TRBJ1-2	TRBD1	CASSEPPHWTGPRCNYGYTF
TRBV4-2	TRBJ2-3	-	CASSQDIGGDTDTQYF
TRBV9	TRBJ2-1	-	CASSAEDPRPEQFF
TRBV5-1	TRBJ1-1	-	CASSFQEANTEAFF
TRBV12-3/TRBV12-4	TRBJ1-5	-	CASSRGLWEPQHF
TRBV4-2	TRBJ2-1	TRBD2	CASTVTSGGVNEQFF
TRBV7-2	TRBJ1-2	-	CASSSRDTLTYGYTF
TRBV2	TRBJ2-3	TRBD1	CASSENRGRADTQYF
TRBV12-3/TRBV12-4	TRBJ2-5	-	CASSLVGRGLKVGQETQYF
TRBV28	TRBJ1-3	TRBD1	CASSVTGTGVPNTIYF
TRBV28	TRBJ1-6	-	CATRGGNSPLHF
TRBV7-2	TRBJ1-1	TRBD1	CASSLDSDREAFF
TRBV2	-	TRBD1	CASRLYGTDGPEQYF
TRBV7-2	TRBJ1-2	-	CATATTLNYGYTF